This T cell receptor (beta chain) is from a study of blood T cell repertoires in COVID-19. Study background: Some COVID-19 samples were acute and others convalescent; all came from the United States, Italy and Spain.

This CDR3 contains 15 residues. Germline loops: CDR1 SGHRS, CDR2 YFSETQ. After removal of 0 bases from V and 9 bases from J, the junction contained 9 bases not matched to a gene. Sequencing used immunoSEQ multiplex PCR; TCRdb keeps in-frame clones, though not all of them. The data contain about 200,000 clones, roughly 85% of them singletons. The rearrangement links TRBV5-1 to TRBJ1-3; 7 nucleotides match TRBD1. Sequenced: PBMCs or T cells enriched from blood (not recorded which). The source is a woman aged 50 to 65 who had been exposed to COVID-19. The CDR3 loop reads CASSLEGASGGTIYF. The CDR3 nucleotides are TGCGCCAGCAGCTTGGAGGGGGCGTCCGGGGGCACCATATATTTT.